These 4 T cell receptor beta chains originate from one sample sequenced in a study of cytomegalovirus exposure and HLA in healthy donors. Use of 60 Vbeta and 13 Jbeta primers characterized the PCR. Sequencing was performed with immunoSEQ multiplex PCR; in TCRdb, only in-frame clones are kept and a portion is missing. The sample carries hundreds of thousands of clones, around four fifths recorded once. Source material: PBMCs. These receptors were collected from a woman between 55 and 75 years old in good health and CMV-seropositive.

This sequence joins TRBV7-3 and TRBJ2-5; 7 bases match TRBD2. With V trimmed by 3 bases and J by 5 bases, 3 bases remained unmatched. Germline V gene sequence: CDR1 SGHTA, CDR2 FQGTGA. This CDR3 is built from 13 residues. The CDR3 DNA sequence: TGTGCCAGCAGCTTGACTAGCAGCGAGACCCAGTACTTC. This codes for CASSLTSSETQYF.

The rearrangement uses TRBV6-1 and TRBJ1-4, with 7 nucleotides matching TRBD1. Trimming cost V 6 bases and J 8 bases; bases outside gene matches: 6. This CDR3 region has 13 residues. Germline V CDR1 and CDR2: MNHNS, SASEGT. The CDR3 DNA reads TGTGCCAGCAGAAAACCGGGACAGGAAAAACTGTTTTTT. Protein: CASRKPGQEKLFF.

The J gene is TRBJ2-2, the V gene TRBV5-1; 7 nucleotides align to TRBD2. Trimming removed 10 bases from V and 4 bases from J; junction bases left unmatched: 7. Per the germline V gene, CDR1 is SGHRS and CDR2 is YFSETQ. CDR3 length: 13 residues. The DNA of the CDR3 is TGCGCCGCCAGGACTAGAGCCACCGGGGAGCTGTTTTTT. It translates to CAARTRATGELFF.

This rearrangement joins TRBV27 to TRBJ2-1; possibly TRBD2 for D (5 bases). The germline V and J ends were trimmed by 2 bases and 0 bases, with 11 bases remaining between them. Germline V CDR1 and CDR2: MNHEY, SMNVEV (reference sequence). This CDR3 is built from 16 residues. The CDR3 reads CASSLRLGSSYNEQFF. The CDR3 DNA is TGTGCCAGCAGTTTAAGGCTAGGGAGCTCCTACAATGAGCAGTTCTTC.